This record concerns one T cell receptor (beta chain) sequence. This sample is drawn from a study of technical replicates of blood from a handful of donors. Only in-frame clones appear in the TCRdb table, and some are missing; sequencing was by immunoSEQ multiplex PCR. The table records 60,000 to 85,000 clones, over 85% of them present only once. The germline V gene encodes CDR1 MGHRA and CDR2 YSYEKL. This CDR3 has 16 residues. With 4 bases clipped from V and 6 bases from J, the junction kept 11 bases outside the gene matches. The TCR was taken from a human donor in good health. V usage is TRBV4-1 and J usage is TRBJ2-1; 8 bases fit TRBD2. What was sequenced was T cells isolated from PBMCs. The CDR3 nucleotides are TGCGCCAGCAGCCTGACCACGGGACTAGGGGTCAATGAGCAGTTCTTC. Its protein product is CASSLTTGLGVNEQFF.